This TCR beta chain derives from a study of T cells after yellow fever vaccination. Study overall: Fractions with few cells were prepared using SMART-Seq v4 Ultra Low Input.

Study-level findings and limits: At around 95% for CD4 and roughly 87% for CD8, most primary-vaccination clones showed up again after the booster.

MiXCR, run by TCRdb on the 5' RACE reads, gives a single entry per CDR3 protein. The table shows about 320,000 distinct CDR3 sequences, with about 4.5% occurring only once. As regards this clonotype: Its specificity is not known.

The source of this sequence is a man between 18 and 29 years old who received the YFV17D yellow fever vaccine. Material: PBMCs, obtained 15 days after the yellow fever booster vaccination.

CDR3 sequence (DNA): TGTGCCAGCAGCTGGGGGGCGGGTAACACTGAAGCTTTCTTT. Translated, it gives CASSWGAGNTEAFF. This chain connects TRBV7-9 to TRBJ1-1; TRBD1 is a possible D gene (6 bases). The CDR3 consists of 14 residues. CDR1 is SEHNR and CDR2 is FQNEAQ in the germline V gene (reference sequence). With 4 bases removed from V and 2 bases from J, the gap between germline ends came to 11 bases.